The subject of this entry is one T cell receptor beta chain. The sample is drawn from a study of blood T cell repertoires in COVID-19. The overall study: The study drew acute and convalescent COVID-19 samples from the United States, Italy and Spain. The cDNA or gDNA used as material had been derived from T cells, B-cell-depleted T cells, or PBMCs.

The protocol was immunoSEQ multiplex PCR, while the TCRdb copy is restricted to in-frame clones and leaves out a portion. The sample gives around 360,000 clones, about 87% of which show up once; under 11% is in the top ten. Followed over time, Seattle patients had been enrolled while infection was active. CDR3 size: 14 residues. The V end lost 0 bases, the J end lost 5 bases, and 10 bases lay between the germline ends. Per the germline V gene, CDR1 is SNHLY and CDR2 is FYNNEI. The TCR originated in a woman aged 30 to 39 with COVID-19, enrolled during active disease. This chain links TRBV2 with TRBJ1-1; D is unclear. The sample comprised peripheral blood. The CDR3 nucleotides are TGTGCCAGCAGTGAAGCGCTTCGGGGAACTGAAGCTTTCTTT. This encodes CASSEALRGTEAFF.